This T cell receptor (beta chain) was identified during a study of cytomegalovirus exposure and HLA in healthy donors. This PCR relied on a set of 60 Vbeta primers and 13 Jbeta primers. Assay used: immunoSEQ multiplex PCR; TCRdb lists only in-frame clones, some missing. Of around 100,000 clones in the sample, roughly three quarters are singletons; the top ten hold roughly 1.8%. The CDR3 consists of 15 residues. The germline V gene encodes CDR1 SGDLS and CDR2 YYNGEE. The V and J ends lost 5 bases and 6 bases respectively, with 18 bases between them. The genes are TRBV9 and TRBJ2-1; D perhaps matches TRBD1 (6 bases). This clonotype was obtained from a woman aged 35 to 49 in good health and CMV-seronegative. Sequenced sample: PBMCs. CDR3 DNA: TGTGCCAGCAGTACCGCCAGGGACACTTTCAATGAGCAGTTCTTC. Protein: CASSTARDTFNEQFF.